This TCR beta chain emerged from a study of T cells after yellow fever vaccination. V was pared by 0 bases and J by 2 bases, with 5 bases between. The V gene's germline CDR1 is DFQATT and CDR2 SNEGSKA (reference sequence). The length of the CDR3 is 12 residues. A process of 5'RACE template switching, which added a universal primer site and UMIs, was used to make TCR cDNA. In TCRdb, the 5' RACE reads were re-called with MiXCR into one record per CDR3 protein. The repertoire holds roughly 500,000 distinct CDR3 sequences, with about 19% as singletons. The rearrangement uses TRBV20-1 and TRBJ2-7; D unresolved. The receptor comes from a man in his thirties or forties who received the YFV17D yellow fever vaccine. The sequencing used PBMCs, collected 15 days after the yellow fever booster vaccination. The CDR3: CSARDIAYEQYF. For the CDR3, the DNA is TGCAGTGCTAGAGATATCGCCTACGAGCAGTACTTC.